The clone carrying this T cell receptor beta chain has a single count. These data originate in a study of control samples from healthy donors and cancer patients. Sequenced by immunoSEQ multiplex PCR; TCRdb stores in-frame clones only, minus some. The profile shows under 150,000 clones, 75% to 90% of them singletons. Trimming cost V 4 bases and J 4 bases; bases outside gene matches: 3. This CDR3 is 14 amino acids long. Germline values: CDR1 SGHRS, CDR2 YFSETQ. The chain combines TRBV5-1 with TRBJ1-5; 9 bases fit TRBD1. Sequenced material: blood. This TCR was sampled from a man aged 25-45 years in good health. The CDR3 loop reads CASSPGTGNQPQHF. The CDR3 DNA reads TGCGCCAGCAGCCCGGGGACAGGGAATCAGCCCCAGCATTTT.